These 3 T cell receptor beta chains were all obtained from the same sample, sequenced in a study of blood T cell repertoires in COVID-19. The assay was immunoSEQ multiplex PCR, and TCRdb's table has in-frame clones only and misses some. This sample has 250,000 to 300,000 clones, with 88% found just once. Sequencing was performed on peripheral blood. These receptors were obtained from a woman aged 40 to 55 who had recovered from COVID-19.

The V call is TRBV20-1, the J call TRBJ1-5; D remains ambiguous. Deletions cut 3 bases from V and 9 bases from J, with 12 bases between. This CDR3 region has 12 residues. Germline V CDR1 and CDR2: DFQATT, SNEGSKA (reference sequence). The DNA of the CDR3 is TGCAGTGCTAGTGCCCCTTCGGGGCCCCAGCATTTT. Translating gives CSASAPSGPQHF.

The chain joins TRBV27 to TRBJ1-5, with 7 bases identical to TRBD1. Trimming cost V 0 bases and J 6 bases; bases outside gene matches: 5. Germline CDR1 and CDR2: MNHEY and SMNVEV (reference sequence). The CDR3 has 15 residues. DNA for the CDR3: TGTGCCAGCAGTTTATCGCGGACAGGCGGTCAGCCCCAGCATTTT. It codes for CASSLSRTGGQPQHF.

This sequence joins TRBV18 and TRBJ2-7, with no clear D. The CDR3 is 12 residues long. V lost 1 base and J lost 6, with 7 bases in between. The V gene's germline CDR1 is KGHSH and CDR2 LQKENI. The CDR3 DNA follows: TGTGCCAGCTCACCACAAGAGGCCGAGCAGTACTTC. Translation: CASSPQEAEQYF.